The clone carrying this TCR beta chain was counted between two and nine times. Antigen specificity is unknown. This sample is drawn from a study of CD8 T cells in ankylosing spondylitis. This CDR3 comprises 21 residues. The germline V gene has CDR1 SGHRS and CDR2 YFSETQ. V shed 2 bases and J 0 bases; nucleotides not matched to a gene: 14. General study points: What seemed typical of ankylosing spondylitis blood was a TCR beta motif built from several highly homologous variants. Certain motif variants had earlier appeared in reactive arthritis synovial fluid and blood. The clones that were linked to disease were reported to be significantly enriched in matched synovial fluid samples from ankylosing spondylitis patients.

Making use of molecular barcodes, quantitative 5'-RACE generated TCR beta libraries. TCRdb ran MiXCR on the 5' RACE reads and lists one entry per CDR3 protein. In the table there are 500,000 to 550,000 distinct CDR3 sequences, roughly 13% of which are singletons. V and J are TRBV5-1 and TRBJ2-1; 13 positions agree with TRBD2. This TCR came from a male donor with ankylosing spondylitis. Sequenced material: blood, either unsorted or a sorted T cell fraction (not recorded which). The CDR3: CASSFLGLAGLVLSSYNEQFF. CDR3 DNA: TGCGCCAGCAGCTTTTTGGGACTAGCGGGACTCGTACTAAGCTCCTACAATGAGCAGTTCTTC.